The 25 T cell receptor beta chains below all came from one sample that was sequenced in a study of blood T cell repertoires in COVID-19. Libraries were prepared by immunoSEQ multiplex PCR; TCRdb keeps only in-frame clonotypes and omits some of them. This table holds roughly 200,000 clones, roughly 83% found once. Material: peripheral blood. The receptors were sampled from a human donor in a cohort sampled during active COVID-19.

The chain has TRBV6-2 or TRBV6-3 and TRBJ1-5; 8 bases agree with TRBD1. Germline V gene lookup returns CDR1 MNHEY and CDR2 SVGEGT. The CDR3 has 16 residues. Trimming removed 0 bases from V and 6 bases from J; junction bases left unmatched: 7. The CDR3 bases are TGTGCCAGCAGTTACTCCCGGACAGGGAAGGGTCAGCCCCAGCATTTT. Its translation: CASSYSRTGKGQPQHF.

The chain couples TRBV4-2 to TRBJ2-7; 11 nucleotides line up with TRBD2. Germline CDR1 is LGHNA and CDR2 is YNFKEQ. V was clipped by 4 bases and J by 6 bases; unmatched bases: 8. The CDR3 has 15 amino acids. CDR3 protein: CASSRELAGVGEQYF. In DNA form, the CDR3 reads TGTGCCAGCAGCCGAGAACTAGCGGGAGTCGGCGAGCAGTACTTC.

J is TRBJ1-2 and V is TRBV9, with 9 bases matching TRBD1. CDR3 length: 14 residues. Trimming cost V 2 bases and J 6 bases; bases outside gene matches: 5. Germline V gives CDR1 SGDLS, CDR2 YYNGEE. The CDR3: CASSVDTGGHGYTF. The CDR3 nucleotides are TGTGCCAGCAGCGTCGACACAGGGGGCCATGGCTACACCTTC.

The CDR3 coding sequence is TGTGCCAGCAGTAGAAGACTAGCGGGAGGGCTAGAGCAGTTCTTC. Translation gives CASSRRLAGGLEQFF. The chain couples TRBV5-4 to TRBJ2-1, with 14 bases lining up with TRBD2. Germline V lookup: CDR1 SGHNT, CDR2 YYREEE (reference sequence). The CDR3 is 15 amino acids. The junction had 8 bases not matched to a gene; V was cut back by 5 bases and J by 10 bases.

The rearrangement uses TRBV6-2 or TRBV6-3 and TRBJ2-1; 8 bases are a match to TRBD2. This CDR3 spans 16 amino acids. Germline assignment: CDR1 MNHEY and CDR2 SVGEGT. V lost 5 bases and J lost 5; bases outside the gene matches: 11. The DNA of the CDR3 is TGTGCCAGCAGTCCCCGGGGACTAGGAAAGAACAATGAGCAGTTCTTC. This translates into CASSPRGLGKNNEQFF.

This chain uses TRBV6-5 with TRBJ1-3; the D is unclear. The CDR3 consists of 12 residues. Trimming pared 6 bases from V and 3 bases from J, leaving 6 bases between. Germline V gene sequence: CDR1 MNHEY, CDR2 SVGAGI. In DNA, the CDR3 is TGTGCCAGCAGCGAGATTGGAAACACCATATATTTT. Its translation is CASSEIGNTIYF.

The chain links TRBV7-2 to TRBJ1-2; D is unclear. CDR3 length: 14 amino acids. Germline CDR1 SGHTA, CDR2 FQGNSA. The ends were cut back, 1 base at V and 1 base at J, with 7 bases in the middle. The CDR3 loop reads CASSLEADNYGYTF. As DNA, the CDR3 is TGTGCCAGCAGCTTAGAGGCGGATAACTATGGCTACACCTTC.

The rearrangement links TRBV21-1 to TRBJ2-7; the DNA was not compared with TRBD2, the D call given in the table. TRBV21-1 is termed a pseudogene. This CDR3 spans 17 amino acids. DNA of the CDR3: TGTGCCAGCAGCAAAACCCTCGGACTTATCAGCACCTACGAGCAGTACTTC. Protein: CASSKTLGLISTYEQYF.

This clone was seen once. The gene calls are TRBV19 and TRBJ1-1; unclear D gene. The germline V gene encodes CDR1 LNHDA and CDR2 SQIVND (reference sequence). The CDR3 has 15 amino acids. Trimming stripped 1 base from V and 1 base from J, with 10 bases between. This CDR3 reads CASSIVEQPNTEAFF. The CDR3 bases are TGTGCCAGTAGTATAGTCGAACAACCGAACACTGAAGCTTTCTTT.

This clone appeared a few times. The chain employs TRBV19 and TRBJ2-1, with 10 bases aligning to TRBD2. Germline-derived CDR1 and CDR2 are LNHDA and SQIVND (reference sequence). The CDR3 is 15 amino acids. Trimming took 5 bases from V and 7 from J; bases not matched to a gene: 8. The CDR3 protein is CASSLIAGGWNEQFF. In DNA form, the CDR3 reads TGTGCCAGTAGTCTTATAGCGGGGGGTTGGAATGAGCAGTTCTTC.

The chain combines TRBV9 with TRBJ2-1, with 9 bases identical to TRBD2. The CDR3 consists of 15 residues. In germline, CDR1 is SGDLS, CDR2 YYNGEE. V was clipped by 3 bases and J by 5 bases; unmatched bases: 6. CDR3 in DNA: TGTGCCAGCAGCGGGAGGACTAGCGTTGACAATGAGCAGTTCTTC. Its translation: CASSGRTSVDNEQFF.

This clone was seen just once. The V call is TRBV25-1, the J call TRBJ2-7, with 9 bases matching TRBD1. Germline V gene data show CDR1 as MGHDK and CDR2 as SYGVNS. The V segment lost 6 bases and the J segment 2 bases; nucleotides outside the gene matches: 2. The CDR3 is made up of 13 amino acids. CDR3 sequence: CASSGTGTYEQYF. Written as DNA, the CDR3 is TGTGCCAGCAGCGGGACAGGGACCTACGAGCAGTACTTC.

The chain uses TRBV7-9 and TRBJ1-4, with D perhaps matching TRBD1 (6 bases). Germline CDR1 and CDR2: SEHNR and FQNEAQ (reference sequence). Trimming left V 2 bases short and J 0 bases short, with 13 bases between. The CDR3 runs to 17 residues. In nucleotides, the CDR3 is TGTGCCAGCAGCTTAAGGCCAGGGGTGTCAACTAATGAAAAACTGTTTTTT. The encoded protein is CASSLRPGVSTNEKLFF. The full variable domain, with the rest looked up from reference TRBV7-9 and TRBJ1-4, is DTGVSQNPRHKITKRGQNVTFRCDPISEHNRLYWYRQTLGQGPEFLTYFQNEAQLEKSRLLSDRFSAERPKGSFSTLEIQRTEQGDSAMYLCASSLRPGVSTNEKLFFGSGTQLSVL.

This chain uses TRBV5-1 with TRBJ2-7; tentatively, D is TRBD1 (6 bases). This CDR3 is built from 15 residues. The germline V and J ends were trimmed by 3 bases and 3 bases, with 16 bases remaining between them. Germline V gene data show CDR1 as SGHRS and CDR2 as YFSETQ. The CDR3 coding sequence is TGCGCCAGCAGCTGGACAGTAAGTTCCGACTACGAGCAGTACTTC. This translates into CASSWTVSSDYEQYF.

This clone was counted only a few times. This rearrangement joins TRBV5-6 to TRBJ2-3; 9 bases fit TRBD2. V lost 2 bases, J lost 2 bases, and 6 bases stayed unmatched. There are 16 residues in the CDR3. The V gene's germline CDR1 is SGHDT and CDR2 YYEEEE. CDR3 sequence reads: CASSFGGGATTDTQYF. CDR3 sequence (DNA): TGTGCCAGCAGCTTCGGCGGGGGGGCCACCACAGATACGCAGTATTTT.

The chain joins TRBV6-1 to TRBJ2-6; D not resolved. The CDR3 is 16 amino acids. Germline V gene lookup returns CDR1 MNHNS and CDR2 SASEGT. Trimming removed 3 bases from V and 2 bases from J, with 11 bases in between. CDR3 DNA: TGTGCCAGCAGTGAGCTGGGCACGGCTGGGGCCAACGTCCTGACTTTC. Encoded protein: CASSELGTAGANVLTF.

There are a few counts of this clone. The chain combines TRBV3-1 (or the pseudogene TRBV3-2) with TRBJ1-1; D remains unclear. The V gene's germline CDR1 is LGHDT and CDR2 YNNKEL (reference sequence). This CDR3 is built from 11 residues. V was trimmed by 1 base and J by 11 bases, leaving 8 bases between them. CDR3 nucleotide sequence: TGTGCCAGCAGCCAAGCGGCGGTGGCTTTCTTT. Its translation: CASSQAAVAFF.

The chain combines TRBV6-2 or TRBV6-3 with TRBJ1-1, with 12 bases fitting TRBD1. Germline trimming cut 6 bases from V and 10 bases from J; bases unmatched to any gene: 12. Germline assignment: CDR1 MNHEY and CDR2 SVGEGT. The CDR3 is made up of 15 amino acids. Written as DNA, the CDR3 is TGTGCCAGCAGCCAGGGGGACAGGGGGCATAGGAGAGCTTTCTTT. Translation: CASSQGDRGHRRAFF.

The CDR3 DNA is TGTGCCAGCACTACGGGTGGCAATCAGCCCCAGCATTTT. As protein: CASTTGGNQPQHF. This chain uses TRBV28 with TRBJ1-5; D is ambiguous. Germline assignment: CDR1 MDHEN and CDR2 SYDVKM. The length of the CDR3 is 13 residues. Trimming took off 7 bases at V and 2 bases at J, with 9 bases between the two ends. Together with reference TRBV28 and TRBJ1-5, the CDR3 gives the full variable domain: DVKVTQSSRYLVKRTGEKVFLECVQDMDHENMFWYRQDPGLGLRLIYFSYDVKMKEKGDIPEGYSVSREKKERFSLILESASTNQTSMYLCASTTGGNQPQHFGDGTRLSIL.

The chain recombines TRBV7-2 with TRBJ1-6, with 9 nucleotides matching TRBD1. The CDR3 extends over 14 amino acids. The germline V gene encodes CDR1 SGHTA and CDR2 FQGNSA. V was pared by 7 bases and J by 6 bases, with 4 bases of the junction left unmatched. CDR3 DNA: TGTGCCAGCAACCTGGACAGGGGTAATTCACCCCTCCACTTT. Translated, it gives CASNLDRGNSPLHF.

The chain joins TRBV4-3 to TRBJ1-4; no definite D call. The CDR3 is 15 amino acids. CDR1 LGHNA and CDR2 YSLEER come from the germline V gene. V gave up 0 bases and J gave up 1 base, with 6 bases separating them. DNA of the CDR3: TGCGCCAGCAGCCAAGAGTACAGAACTAATGAAAAACTGTTTTTT. Its protein product is CASSQEYRTNEKLFF.

V gene TRBV3-1 (or the pseudogene TRBV3-2) combines with J gene TRBJ1-1; D is ambiguous. The CDR3 sequence is 12 residues long. The V end lost 7 bases, the J end lost 2 bases, and 8 bases lay between the germline ends. Germline CDR1 and CDR2: LGHDT and YNNKEL (reference sequence). Here the CDR3 reads CASTHRNTEAFF. The DNA for the CDR3 is TGTGCCAGCACCCATAGAAACACTGAAGCTTTCTTT.

The chain couples TRBV7-9 to TRBJ2-2; TRBD2 matches at 11 bases. Germline CDR1 reads SEHNR; CDR2 reads FQNEAQ (reference sequence). The CDR3 spans 16 residues. With 5 bases clipped from V and 6 bases from J, the junction kept 8 bases outside the gene matches. The DNA of the CDR3 is TGTGCCAGCAGCCCTAAGACTAGCGGGAATTCCGGGGAGCTGTTTTTT. Protein: CASSPKTSGNSGELFF.

Comments on this clone: The sample carries other DNA sequences with the same CDR3. The chain links TRBV7-2 to TRBJ1-5, with D hard to call. CDR3 length: 15 amino acids. Germline loops: CDR1 SGHTA, CDR2 FQGNSA. The germline V and J ends were trimmed by 1 base and 0 bases, with 7 bases remaining between them. CDR3 amino acids: CASSLGGYSNQPQHF. For the CDR3, the DNA is TGTGCCAGCAGCTTAGGCGGATATAGCAATCAGCCCCAGCATTTT.

This sequence joins TRBV5-4 and TRBJ2-3, with TRBD2 matching 14 bases. Germline V gene sequence: CDR1 SGHNT, CDR2 YYREEE (reference sequence). This CDR3 has 16 residues. J lost 3 bases, V lost 4 bases, and 4 bases had no gene match. The CDR3 sequence is CASSHGTSGGTDTQYF. CDR3 nucleotide sequence: TGTGCCAGCAGCCATGGGACTAGCGGGGGTACAGATACGCAGTATTTT.